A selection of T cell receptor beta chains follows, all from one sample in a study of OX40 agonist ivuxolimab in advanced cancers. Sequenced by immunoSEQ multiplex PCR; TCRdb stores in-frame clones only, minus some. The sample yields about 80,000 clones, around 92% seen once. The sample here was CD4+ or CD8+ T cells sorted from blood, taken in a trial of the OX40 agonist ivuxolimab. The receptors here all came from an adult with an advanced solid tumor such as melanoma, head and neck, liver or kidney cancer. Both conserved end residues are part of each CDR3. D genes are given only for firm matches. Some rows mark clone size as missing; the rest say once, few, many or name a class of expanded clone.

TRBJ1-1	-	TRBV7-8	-	CASSLGAGVAFF	TGTGCCAGCAGCTTAGGGGCAGGGGTAGCTTTCTTT
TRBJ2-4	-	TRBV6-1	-	CASSVSAEDIQYF	TGTGCCAGCAGTGTGTCAGCGGAGGACATTCAGTACTTC
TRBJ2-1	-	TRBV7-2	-	CASSLDHLDEQFF	TGTGCCAGCAGCTTAGATCACCTAGATGAGCAGTTCTTC
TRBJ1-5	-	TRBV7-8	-	CASAGGAVDQPQHF	TGTGCCAGCGCGGGGGGAGCAGTTGATCAGCCCCAGCATTTT
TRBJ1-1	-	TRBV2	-	CASNRVTEAFF	TGTGCCAGCAACCGTGTCACTGAAGCTTTCTTT
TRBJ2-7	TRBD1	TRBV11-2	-	CASSGGTGIAYEQYF	TGTGCCAGCAGCGGCGGGACAGGGATCGCCTACGAGCAGTACTTC
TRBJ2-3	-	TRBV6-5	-	CASSNWGSTQYF	TGTGCCAGCAGTAACTGGGGAAGTACGCAGTATTTT
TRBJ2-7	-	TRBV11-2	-	CASSLGPRDVGEQYF	TGTGCCAGCAGCTTAGGACCCCGGGACGTAGGCGAGCAGTACTTC
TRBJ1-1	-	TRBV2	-	CASSQAGWDTEAFF	TGTGCCAGCAGTCAAGCCGGGTGGGACACTGAAGCTTTCTTT
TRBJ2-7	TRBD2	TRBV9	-	CASSALAGGFYEQYF	TGTGCCAGCAGCGCTCTAGCGGGGGGGTTCTACGAGCAGTACTTC
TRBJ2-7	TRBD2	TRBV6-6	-	CASSYGGVTDEQYF	TGTGCCAGCAGTTACGGGGGGGTAACGGACGAGCAGTACTTC
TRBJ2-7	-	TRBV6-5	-	CASSYSQTASYEQYF	TGTGCCAGCAGTTACTCACAGACAGCCTCCTACGAGCAGTACTTC
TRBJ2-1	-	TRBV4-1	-	CASSQDPGSYNEQFF	TGCGCCAGCAGCCAAGATCCCGGGTCCTACAATGAGCAGTTCTTC
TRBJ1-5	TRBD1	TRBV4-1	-	CASSLGQLNQPQHF	TGCGCCAGCAGCCTGGGACAGCTGAATCAGCCCCAGCATTTT
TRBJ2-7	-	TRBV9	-	CASSGTATYEQYF	TGTGCCAGCAGCGGGACAGCTACCTACGAGCAGTACTTC
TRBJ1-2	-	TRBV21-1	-	CASSKRTVYGYTF	TGTGCCAGCAGCAAAAGGACAGTCTATGGCTACACCTTC
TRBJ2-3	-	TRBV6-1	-	CASSTPSASTDTQYF	TGTGCCAGCAGTACCCCCTCAGCCTCCACAGATACGCAGTATTTT
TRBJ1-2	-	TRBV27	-	CASRVGTGASPNYGYTF	TGTGCCAGCAGAGTGGGCACAGGTGCCTCTCCTAACTATGGCTACACCTTC
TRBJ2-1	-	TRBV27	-	CASSLQGARGYNEQFF	TGTGCCAGCAGTCTTCAGGGGGCGCGGGGGTACAATGAGCAGTTCTTC
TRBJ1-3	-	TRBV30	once	CAWSEFWGDGNTIYF	TGTGCCTGGAGTGAGTTCTGGGGCGATGGAAACACCATATATTTT
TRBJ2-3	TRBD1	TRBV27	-	CASSLRTGIDTQYF	TGTGCCAGCAGTCTCAGGACAGGGATAGATACGCAGTATTTT
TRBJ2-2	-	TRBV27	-	CASHRAGNTGELFF	TGTGCCAGTCACAGGGCGGGGAACACCGGGGAGCTGTTTTTT
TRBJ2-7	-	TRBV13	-	CASSLGSGFHEQYF	TGTGCCAGCAGCTTAGGCAGCGGGTTTCACGAGCAGTACTTC
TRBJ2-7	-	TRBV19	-	CASSLGTPRVEQYF	TGTGCCAGTAGTCTCGGGACCCCGCGGGTCGAGCAGTACTTC
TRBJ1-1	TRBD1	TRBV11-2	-	CASSLPQGGNTEAFF	TGTGCCAGCAGCCTCCCCCAGGGGGGGAACACTGAAGCTTTCTTT
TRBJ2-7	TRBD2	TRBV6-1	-	CASSVWRGSSYEQYF	TGTGCCAGCAGTGTTTGGCGGGGGAGCTCCTACGAGCAGTACTTC
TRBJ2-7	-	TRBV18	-	CASSPGGEFYEQYF	TGTGCCAGCTCACCGGGAGGCGAGTTCTACGAGCAGTACTTC
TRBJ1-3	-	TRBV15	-	CATAPLGVRNTIYF	TGTGCCACCGCTCCCCTAGGGGTTAGAAACACCATATATTTT
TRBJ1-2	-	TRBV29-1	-	CSVPQVDYGYTF	TGCAGCGTTCCACAGGTAGACTATGGCTACACCTTC
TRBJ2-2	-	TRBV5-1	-	CASSFQRQPTGELFF	TGCGCCAGCAGTTTTCAGAGGCAGCCCACCGGGGAGCTGTTTTTT
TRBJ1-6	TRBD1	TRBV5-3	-	CATPRRGRNSPLHF	TGTGCCACCCCGCGGAGGGGGCGTAATTCACCCCTCCACTTT
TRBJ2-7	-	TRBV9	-	CASSVGSGPREQYF	TGTGCCAGCAGCGTAGGATCCGGTCCTCGCGAGCAGTACTTC
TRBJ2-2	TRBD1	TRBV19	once	CASITWDREGAGELFF	TGTGCCAGTATCACTTGGGACAGGGAAGGGGCCGGGGAGCTGTTTTTT
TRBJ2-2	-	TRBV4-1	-	CATLGGTGELFF	TGCGCCACCCTGGGGGGTACCGGGGAGCTGTTTTTT
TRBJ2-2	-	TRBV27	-	CASSPITFSNTGELFF	TGTGCCAGCAGCCCTATCACCTTTTCGAACACCGGGGAGCTGTTTTTT
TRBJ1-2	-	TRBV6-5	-	CASRPDSPYGYTF	TGTGCCAGCAGGCCAGACAGCCCCTATGGCTACACCTTC
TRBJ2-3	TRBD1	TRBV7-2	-	CASSLDTGDTDTQYF	TGTGCCAGCAGCTTAGATACAGGGGACACAGATACGCAGTATTTT
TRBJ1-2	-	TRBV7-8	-	CASSFTGNYGYTF	TGTGCCAGCAGCTTCACAGGGAACTATGGCTACACCTTC
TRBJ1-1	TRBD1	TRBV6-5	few	CASSNRDRVKTEAFF	TGTGCCAGCAGTAACCGGGACAGAGTTAAAACTGAAGCTTTCTTT
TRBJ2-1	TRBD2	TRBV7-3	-	CASSLESGGSYNEQFF	TGTGCCAGCAGCTTAGAATCGGGGGGGTCCTACAATGAGCAGTTCTTC
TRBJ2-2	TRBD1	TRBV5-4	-	CASSPGTEFTGELFF	TGTGCCAGCAGCCCCGGGACAGAATTTACCGGGGAGCTGTTTTTT
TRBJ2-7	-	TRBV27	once	CASSLIQGIYEQYF	TGTGCCAGCAGTTTGATACAGGGAATCTACGAGCAGTACTTC